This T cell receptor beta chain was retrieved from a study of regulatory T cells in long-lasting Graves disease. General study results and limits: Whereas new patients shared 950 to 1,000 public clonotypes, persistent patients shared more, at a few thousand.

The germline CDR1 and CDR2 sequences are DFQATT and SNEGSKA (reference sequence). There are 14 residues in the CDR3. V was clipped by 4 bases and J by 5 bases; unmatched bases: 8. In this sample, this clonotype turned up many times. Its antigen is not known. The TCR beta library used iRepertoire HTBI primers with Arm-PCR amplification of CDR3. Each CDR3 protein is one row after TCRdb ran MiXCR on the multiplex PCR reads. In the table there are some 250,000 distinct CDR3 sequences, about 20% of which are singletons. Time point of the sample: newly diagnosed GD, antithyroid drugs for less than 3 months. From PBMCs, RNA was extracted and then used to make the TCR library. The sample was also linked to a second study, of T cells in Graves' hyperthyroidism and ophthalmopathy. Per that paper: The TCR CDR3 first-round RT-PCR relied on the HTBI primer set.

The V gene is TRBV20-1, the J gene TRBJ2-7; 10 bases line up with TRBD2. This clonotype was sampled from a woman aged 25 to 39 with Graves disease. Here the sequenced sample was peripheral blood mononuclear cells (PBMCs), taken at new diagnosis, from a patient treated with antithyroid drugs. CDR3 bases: TGCAGTGCTATACCGGGACTAGCGTCTCACGAGCAGTACTTC. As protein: CSAIPGLASHEQYF.